A selection of T cell receptor beta chains follows, all from one sample in a study of blood T cell repertoires in COVID-19. Assay: immunoSEQ multiplex PCR; the TCRdb copy retains only in-frame clones and omits some. Among roughly 270,000 clones, 70% to 90% were seen once, and the ten largest hold over 8%. Sequencing was carried out using peripheral blood. These receptors came from a man between 18 and 35 years old with active or convalescent COVID-19. The CDR3 runs from the conserved cysteine through the conserved F or W. The order of the fields is D gene, clone size, J gene, V gene, CDR3 DNA, CDR3 protein. A D gene is named only where the DNA matches it firmly. Clone size is stated in some rows and not others, as once, few, many or a class when expanded.

.,.,TRBJ2-1,TRBV5-1,TGCGCCAGCAGCTTGTCGGCGGAAAACAATGAGCAGTTCTTC,CASSLSAENNEQFF
.,.,TRBJ1-2,TRBV7-2,TGTGCCAGCAGCTCTGTGCTAATTGACAGCGCTAACTATGGCTACACCTTC,CASSSVLIDSANYGYTF
TRBD2,.,TRBJ2-1,TRBV6-6,TGTGCCAGCACCCCCGGACTAGCGGGGATCAATGAGCAGTTCTTC,CASTPGLAGINEQFF
.,.,TRBJ1-4,TRBV6-2/TRBV6-3,TGTGCCAGCAGCAAGACAGGCGACTTTGAAAAACTGTTTTTT,CASSKTGDFEKLFF
TRBD1,.,TRBJ1-1,TRBV5-4,TGTGCCAGCAGTAGGGGGCGTGAAGCTTTCTTT,CASSRGREAFF
TRBD1,once,TRBJ2-5,TRBV6-1,TGTGCCAGCAGTGACGACTTGGGACAGTCGCAAGAGACCCAGTACTTC,CASSDDLGQSQETQYF
TRBD1,few,TRBJ2-1,TRBV10-2,TGCGCCAGCACCCTTCCTACAGGGGCCAGCAATGAGCAGTTCTTC,CASTLPTGASNEQFF
TRBD1,.,TRBJ1-3,TRBV19,TGTGCCAGTCGTCAGGACAGGGGGATCGACTCTGGAAACACCATATATTTT,CASRQDRGIDSGNTIYF
TRBD1,.,TRBJ1-3,TRBV29-1,TGCAGCTCAGCGACAGGGGGTGACTCTGGAAACACCATATATTTT,CSSATGGDSGNTIYF
TRBD1,few,TRBJ1-2,TRBV29-1,TGCAGCGCTCGGACAGGGGAGAACTATGGCTACACCTTC,CSARTGENYGYTF
.,.,TRBJ1-3,TRBV12-3/TRBV12-4,TGTGCCAGCGGCCCTCTTTGGAACACCATATATTTT,CASGPLWNTIYF
TRBD2,once,TRBJ2-7,TRBV2,TGTGCCAGCAGTGAACTGGGCGGGGGGGCCATTTCGGGTTCGTACGAGCAGTACTTC,CASSELGGGAISGSYEQYF
TRBD1,.,TRBJ1-4,TRBV27,TGTGCCAGCAGCCGGACAGGGAGCGATGAAAAACTGTTTTTT,CASSRTGSDEKLFF
TRBD1,.,TRBJ1-6,TRBV27,TGTGCCAGCAGTTTATCGAAGGGGGCACCACCCCTCCACTTT,CASSLSKGAPPLHF
.,.,TRBJ2-3,TRBV9,TGTGCCAGCAGCCCGTCATTCGGGGGTGTTGGAGATACGCAGTATTTT,CASSPSFGGVGDTQYF
.,once,TRBJ1-2,TRBV14,TGTGCCAGCAGCCAAGGCCCGGGGGGCTACTATGGCTACACCTTC,CASSQGPGGYYGYTF
TRBD1,.,TRBJ1-1,TRBV29-1,TGCAGCGTCATAGATCGGGGACAGGGGTTCTTT,CSVIDRGQGFF
TRBD1,.,TRBJ1-5,TRBV6-5,TGTGCCAGCAATACAGGGGTTTGGAATCAGCCCCAGCATTTT,CASNTGVWNQPQHF
TRBD1,.,TRBJ2-7,TRBV5-6,TGTGCCAGCAGTCCTAGACAGGGCTACGAGCAGTACTTC,CASSPRQGYEQYF
TRBD2,.,TRBJ2-7,TRBV9,TGTGCCAGCAGCAGAGCGGGGGACCCCTACGAGCAGTACTTC,CASSRAGDPYEQYF
.,.,TRBJ2-7,TRBV24-1,TGTGCCCCGGTAGAAAACCCTTTATACGAGCAGTACTTC,CAPVENPLYEQYF
TRBD2,.,TRBJ2-3,TRBV27,TGTGCCAGCAGCCTAAGGGCAGCGGGGGGGGTTAGCACAGATACGCAGTATTTT,CASSLRAAGGVSTDTQYF
TRBD2,.,TRBJ2-7,TRBV10-2,TGCGCCAGCAGTGCTAGCGGGGCTTCCTACGAGCAGTACTTC,CASSASGASYEQYF
.,.,TRBJ1-6,TRBV12-3/TRBV12-4,TGTGCCAGCAGAGCAGGGATCAATTCACCCCTCCACTTT,CASRAGINSPLHF
.,.,TRBJ2-3,TRBV5-8,TGTGCCAGCAGCTTGTTGGGCAGGGGACGAGATACGCAGTATTTT,CASSLLGRGRDTQYF
TRBD1,.,TRBJ1-3,TRBV4-2,TGTGCCAGCAGCCAAGATCTATATGCGGGACAGGGGAGTATTGGAAACACCATATATTTT,CASSQDLYAGQGSIGNTIYF
TRBD2,.,TRBJ2-3,TRBV24-1,TGTGCCACCAGTGATTCTGGACTAGCAGCAGCAGATACGCAGTATTTT,CATSDSGLAAADTQYF
.,.,TRBJ2-7,TRBV29-1,TGCAGCGTTGAAAACCCGGGCGGGTCCTACGAGCAGTACTTC,CSVENPGGSYEQYF
TRBD1,.,TRBJ2-1,TRBV5-6,TGTGCCAGCAGGCCGGACAGGGGGCTCTACAATGAGCAGTTCTTC,CASRPDRGLYNEQFF
TRBD2,.,TRBJ2-5,TRBV5-1,TGCGCCAGCAGCTTGGGAGGTGGTAGCGGGTTTCAAGAGACCCAGTACTTC,CASSLGGGSGFQETQYF
TRBD1,.,TRBJ1-2,TRBV6-5,TGTGCCAGCTCCCGGGACAGGGGGGACTATGGCTACACCTTC,CASSRDRGDYGYTF
.,.,TRBJ2-1,TRBV11-2,TGTGCCAGCAGCTTAGGCTACGGGTCCAGCTCCTACAATGAGCAGTTCTTC,CASSLGYGSSSYNEQFF
.,.,TRBJ1-5,TRBV19,TGTGCCAGTAGTGCTGACAGAAATCAGCCCCAGCATTTT,CASSADRNQPQHF
TRBD1,.,TRBJ1-2,TRBV7-9,TGTGCCAGCAGCCCAGACAGGGGGCATATCTATGGCTACACCTTC,CASSPDRGHIYGYTF
.,few,TRBJ2-7,TRBV13,TGTGCCAGCAGCTTAAGAACAGGGTACGAGCAGTACTTC,CASSLRTGYEQYF
.,.,TRBJ1-6,TRBV3-1/TRBV3-2,TGTGCCAGCAGCCAAGAAGTCGGGAACGGCAAGAATTCACCCCTCCACTTT,CASSQEVGNGKNSPLHF
TRBD2,.,TRBJ2-7,TRBV5-6,TGTGCCAGCAGCCTGGGGACTAGCGGGACCTCCTACGAGCAGTACTTC,CASSLGTSGTSYEQYF
TRBD2,.,TRBJ2-4,TRBV12-5,TGTGCTAGTGCAGGTAGCGGGGCGGACATTCAGTACTTC,CASAGSGADIQYF
TRBD2,.,TRBJ2-7,TRBV5-8,TGTGCCAGCAGCTCTGGACTAGCGGGGGGTATGGACGAGCAGTACTTC,CASSSGLAGGMDEQYF
TRBD2,.,TRBJ2-5,TRBV4-1,TGCGCCAGCAGCCGACTAGCGGGGGAAGAGACCCAGTACTTC,CASSRLAGEETQYF
TRBD1,.,TRBJ2-5,TRBV3-1/TRBV3-2,TGTGCCAGCAGCCAGTCGCACAGGGGCCAAGAGACCCAGTACTTC,CASSQSHRGQETQYF
TRBD2,.,TRBJ2-4,TRBV4-3,TGCGCCAGCAGCCCGCGGGCTAGCGGGGGGGTAAACATTCAGTACTTC,CASSPRASGGVNIQYF
TRBD1,few,TRBJ1-4,TRBV13,TGTGCCAGCAGCTGGGAAAAGACAGGGCGTGGAACTAATGAAAAACTGTTTTTT,CASSWEKTGRGTNEKLFF
.,.,TRBJ2-7,TRBV5-4,TGTGCCAGCAGCCCCCAGGGCAGGAGCTCCTACGAGCAGTACTTC,CASSPQGRSSYEQYF
.,.,TRBJ1-2,TRBV7-9,TGTGCCAGCAGCTTATTTCTCTCGGGGGGCCTTAACTATGGCTACACCTTC,CASSLFLSGGLNYGYTF